This T cell receptor (beta chain) was sequenced during a study of regulatory T cells in long-lasting Graves disease. The CDR3 spans 15 residues. CDR1 and CDR2 from the germline V gene are SGHRS and YFSETQ. The V gene lost 0 bases and the J gene lost 4 bases, with 13 bases spanning the gap. This clonotype was observed a few times. TCR beta libraries were built with iRepertoire HTBI primers and Arm-PCR of CDR3 regions. MiXCR, applied by TCRdb to the multiplex PCR reads, yields one record per CDR3 protein. The table lists 540,000 or so distinct CDR3 sequences, roughly 13% of them singletons. Noted time point: newly diagnosed GD, antithyroid drugs for less than 3 months. Making the TCR library involved RNA that had been extracted from PBMCs. The sample also formed part of further work on T cells in Graves' hyperthyroidism and ophthalmopathy. That paper adds: Through a model of 13 V-J features, ophthalmopathy was separated from stable hyperthyroidism.

V gene TRBV5-1 combines with J gene TRBJ1-1; TRBD1 is a possible D gene (5 bases). This clonotype originated in a man aged 30 to 39 with Graves disease. The sample consisted of peripheral blood mononuclear cells (PBMCs), taken at new diagnosis, from a patient treated with antithyroid drugs. CDR3 region: CASSLAARDFTEAFF. The CDR3 bases are TGCGCCAGCAGCTTGGCGGCCAGGGACTTCACTGAAGCTTTCTTT.